Reported below is one TCR beta chain. The method was immunoSEQ multiplex PCR; TCRdb's version includes in-frame clones alone and lacks a portion of them. This sample has more than 75,000 clones, with 85% to 95% found just once. Trimming shortened V by 0 bases and J by 10 bases, and 13 bases separated the two germline ends. This CDR3 is 15 amino acids long. Germline CDR1 SGHAT, CDR2 FQNNGV. This sample was taken from a study of T cell changes during pregnancy in multiple sclerosis. The input for sequencing was peripheral blood, taken in the third trimester of pregnancy. The rearrangement uses TRBV11-2 and TRBJ1-6; a weak D match, TRBD1 (5 bases). This clonotype was sampled from a female donor with multiple sclerosis, enrolled in a pregnancy study. The CDR3 here is CASSLDSAGQSPLHF. As DNA, the CDR3 is TGTGCCAGCAGCTTAGATTCAGCAGGGCAATCACCCCTCCACTTT. Together with reference TRBV11-2 and TRBJ1-6, the CDR3 gives the full variable domain: EAGVAQSPRYKIIEKRQSVAFWCNPISGHATLYWYQQILGQGPKLLIQFQNNGVVDDSQLPKDRFSAERLKGVDSTLKIQPAKLEDSAVYLCASSLDSAGQSPLHFGNGTRLTVT.